These 14 T cell receptor beta chains came from one sample sequenced in a study of neoadjuvant anti-PD-1 for oral cavity cancer. Using immunoSEQ multiplex PCR, the repertoire was profiled, and TCRdb retains in-frame clones only, with some absent. The sample has 11,000 to 15,000 clones; roughly 73% are singletons. The sequencing used PBMCs, collected before nivolumab (anti-PD-1) treatment. These receptors were collected from a person between 40 and 80 years old with oral cavity squamous cell carcinoma.

The chain is built from TRBV10-2 and TRBJ2-5; TRBD2 matches 7 bases. The germline V gene has CDR1 WSHSY and CDR2 SAAADI. This CDR3 region has 16 residues. The J segment lost 1 base and the V segment lost 6 bases, leaving 11 bases of the junction unmatched. The CDR3 nucleotides read TGCGCCAGCAGCGAAACCCCTACTAGCGCCCAAGAGACCCAGTACTTC. Its protein product is CASSETPTSAQETQYF.

This chain links TRBV19 with TRBJ2-2, with 7 bases that match TRBD2. CDR3 length equals 16 residues. V shed 7 bases and J 0 bases; nucleotides not matched to a gene: 8. Germline-derived CDR1 and CDR2 are LNHDA and SQIVND (reference sequence). CDR3 sequence (DNA): TGTGCCAGTACGGTCGGCGGGGGAACGAACACCGGGGAGCTGTTTTTT. Protein product: CASTVGGGTNTGELFF.

The chain couples TRBV6-1 to TRBJ1-5, with TRBD1 matching 7 bases. V shed 4 bases and J 1 base; nucleotides not matched to a gene: 4. Germline values: CDR1 MNHNS, CDR2 SASEGT. The CDR3 spans 15 residues. CDR3 region: CASSGGGGSNQPQHF. In DNA form, the CDR3 reads TGTGCCAGCAGTGGAGGGGGCGGAAGCAATCAGCCCCAGCATTTT.

The chain is built from TRBV5-1 and TRBJ2-2, with TRBD1 matching 9 bases. This CDR3 contains 17 residues. Per germline, CDR1 SGHRS and CDR2 YFSETQ. J was trimmed by 5 bases and V by 5 bases; bases with no gene match: 13. Written as DNA, the CDR3 is TGCGCCAGCAGTCCGAATCCGGGACAGGGAGATACCGGGGAGCTGTTTTTT. Protein: CASSPNPGQGDTGELFF.

This chain connects TRBV7-9 to TRBJ1-1; 10 nucleotides align to TRBD1. Germline-derived CDR1 and CDR2 are SEHNR and FQNEAQ (reference sequence). This CDR3 has 16 residues. V was clipped by 2 bases and J by 1 base; unmatched bases: 4. CDR3 DNA sequence: TGTGCCAGCAGCTTAACTAGGACAGGGGGGAACACTGAAGCTTTCTTT. It encodes CASSLTRTGGNTEAFF.

The rearrangement uses TRBV7-9 and TRBJ2-7; 10 bases line up with TRBD1. CDR3 size: 15 residues. V lost 5 bases and J lost 2; bases outside the gene matches: 6. Germline lookup yields CDR1 SEHNR and CDR2 FQNEAQ (reference sequence). The CDR3 sequence: CASSTLTGGPYEQYF. DNA for the CDR3: TGTGCCAGCAGCACCTTGACAGGGGGCCCCTACGAGCAGTACTTC.

The J gene is TRBJ2-5, the V gene TRBV5-1, with a tentative D call TRBD1 (6 bases). The CDR3 runs 14 residues. V lost 5 bases to trimming and J lost 4 bases, with 15 bases between them. CDR1 is SGHRS and CDR2 is YFSETQ in the germline V gene. In nucleotides, the CDR3 is TGCGCCAGCAGACCCGGACAGAGCGGAGAGACCCAGTACTTC. Translated, it gives CASRPGQSGETQYF.

The chain links TRBV5-1 to TRBJ2-5; the match to TRBD2 covers 7 bases. From germline, CDR1 is SGHRS and CDR2 YFSETQ. Trimming cost V 3 bases and J 5 bases; bases outside gene matches: 10. This CDR3 comprises 15 residues. CDR3 amino acids: CASSWTTSPRETQYF. The CDR3 DNA sequence: TGCGCCAGCAGCTGGACGACTAGCCCTCGGGAGACCCAGTACTTC. The whole variable domain, remainder taken from reference TRBV5-1 and TRBJ2-5, is KAGVTQTPRYLIKTRGQQVTLSCSPISGHRSVSWYQQTPGQGLQFLFEYFSETQRNKGNFPGRFSGRQFSNSRSEMNVSTLELGDSALYLCASSWTTSPRETQYFGPGTRLLVL.

The gene calls are TRBV5-1 and TRBJ1-1, with D unresolved. V shed 3 bases and J shed 4 bases, with 13 bases lying between them. CDR3 length: 14 residues. The V gene's germline CDR1 is SGHRS and CDR2 YFSETQ. The CDR3 DNA is TGCGCCAGCAGCTCTTGGTCCTGGGGCACTGAAGCTTTCTTT. Its protein product is CASSSWSWGTEAFF.

This clone was observed a few times. V and J are TRBV9 and TRBJ1-3, with D tentatively TRBD1 (6 bases). Germline V gives CDR1 SGDLS, CDR2 YYNGEE. The CDR3 is 16 residues long. V lost 3 bases and J lost 4, with 17 bases in between. The CDR3, as DNA: TGTGCCAGCAGCGCACGAGGGGGTTCTGCCGGAAACACCATATATTTT. This codes for CASSARGGSAGNTIYF.

This clone was detected a few times. The rearrangement joins TRBV5-1 to TRBJ2-2; TRBD2 might be the D (5 bases). V lost 4 bases to trimming and J lost 3 bases, with 10 bases between them. The germline V gene has CDR1 SGHRS and CDR2 YFSETQ. This CDR3 comprises 14 residues. The CDR3 loop is CASSQGLDTGELFF. The CDR3 DNA sequence: TGCGCCAGCAGCCAAGGACTCGACACCGGGGAGCTGTTTTTT.

In this sample, this clone turned up a few times. V usage is TRBV6-1 and J usage is TRBJ1-1; 7 nucleotides line up with TRBD1. V trimming: 7 bases; J trimming: 2 bases; junction bases outside the gene matches: 4. CDR1 is MNHNS, CDR2 SASEGT, per germline. The CDR3 contains 13 residues. The CDR3 spells CASKGQLNTEAFF. The CDR3 DNA is TGTGCCAGCAAGGGACAGCTAAACACTGAAGCTTTCTTT.

V and J are TRBV7-8 and TRBJ1-3; the D is unclear. V gave up 1 base and J gave up 2 bases, with 6 bases separating them. The CDR3 has 14 residues. Germline CDR1 and CDR2: SGHVS and FQNEAQ. DNA for the CDR3: TGTGCCAGCAGCTTAGGGACTCCTGGAAACACCATATATTTT. Encoded protein: CASSLGTPGNTIYF.

This clone was detected once. The chain employs TRBV5-1 and TRBJ2-1; D remains unclear. This CDR3 comprises 14 residues. Germline V gives CDR1 SGHRS, CDR2 YFSETQ. Trimming pared 3 bases from V and 6 bases from J, leaving 13 bases between. CDR3 amino acids: CASSSSTTPNEQFF. CDR3 nucleotide sequence: TGCGCCAGCAGCTCGTCCACGACTCCCAATGAGCAGTTCTTC. Based on the CDR3 plus reference TRBV5-1 and TRBJ2-1, the full variable domain is KAGVTQTPRYLIKTRGQQVTLSCSPISGHRSVSWYQQTPGQGLQFLFEYFSETQRNKGNFPGRFSGRQFSNSRSEMNVSTLELGDSALYLCASSSSTTPNEQFFGPGTRLTVL.